One sample yielded the 24 T cell receptor beta chains listed below, sequenced in a study of cytomegalovirus exposure and HLA in healthy donors. The PCR made use of 60 Vbeta and 13 Jbeta primers. Only in-frame clones appear in the TCRdb table, and some are missing; sequencing was by immunoSEQ multiplex PCR. The sample has about 73,000 clones; roughly 82% are singletons. Sequences were obtained from PBMCs. These receptors all come from a man in his 70s in good health and CMV-seronegative.

This rearrangement joins TRBV7-2 to TRBJ2-7; the D is unclear. This CDR3 has 17 residues. Germline V gene data show CDR1 as SGHTA and CDR2 as FQGNSA. The germline V and J ends were trimmed by 3 bases and 4 bases, with 22 bases remaining between them. The CDR3 DNA reads as TGTGCCAGCAGCTTTAGTAGTTTCGGCTCTGCAGGTTACGAGCAGTACTTC. Encoded protein: CASSFSSFGSAGYEQYF.

V is TRBV9 and J is TRBJ1-3; D may be TRBD1 (5 bases). Trimming pared 0 bases from V and 2 bases from J, leaving 12 bases between. CDR1 is SGDLS, CDR2 YYNGEE, per germline. The CDR3 has 16 amino acids. As DNA, the CDR3 is TGTGCCAGCAGCGTAGGAGTGGGCAGGGCTGGAAACACCATATATTTT. It translates to CASSVGVGRAGNTIYF.

The chain has TRBV19 and TRBJ2-1, with D unclear. CDR1 and CDR2 (germline): LNHDA, SQIVND (reference sequence). The CDR3 totals 15 residues. V lost 1 base and J lost 1, with 8 bases in between. Here the CDR3 reads CASSIGSESYNEQFF. The CDR3 DNA is TGTGCCAGTAGTATAGGCTCGGAGTCCTACAATGAGCAGTTCTTC.

This chain connects TRBV6-5 to TRBJ1-6, with D possibly TRBD1 on 5 matching bases. This CDR3 has 14 residues. Trimming took 4 bases from V and 8 from J, leaving 12 bases between them. CDR1 MNHEY and CDR2 SVGAGI come from the germline V gene. CDR3 in amino acids: CASSSQGAYSPLHF. CDR3 coding DNA: TGTGCCAGCAGTTCGCAGGGTGCCTATTCACCCCTCCACTTT.

The gene calls are TRBV7-9 and TRBJ1-2; 7 nucleotides line up with TRBD1. The CDR3 loop spans 14 amino acids. Germline loops: CDR1 SEHNR, CDR2 FQNEAQ (reference sequence). Trimming removed 1 base from V and 7 bases from J; junction bases left unmatched: 6. CDR3 DNA: TGTGCCAGCAGCTTAGGATTAGGGGGCCCTGGCTACACCTTC. Encoded protein: CASSLGLGGPGYTF.

This clone was counted a few times. The chain joins TRBV30 to TRBJ2-7, with D unclear. CDR3 length: 12 amino acids. Germline CDR1 GTSNPN, CDR2 SVGIG (reference sequence). The V gene lost 1 base and the J gene lost 2 bases, with 6 bases spanning the gap. CDR3 in DNA: TGTGCCTGGAGTGAGTACACCTACGAGCAGTACTTC. Translated: CAWSEYTYEQYF.

This chain links TRBV30 with TRBJ1-2; no definite D call. The CDR3 is 12 residues long. The V end was cut by 0 bases, the J end by 7 bases, with 9 bases between. The germline CDR1 and CDR2 sequences are GTSNPN and SVGIG (reference sequence). The CDR3 bases are TGTGCCTGGAGTGTCCCGCCCAGTGGCTACACCTTC. Residues: CAWSVPPSGYTF.

DNA for the CDR3: TGTGCCTGGAGTGTAAGGGAGGCCGATCAGCCCCAGCATTTT. It codes for CAWSVREADQPQHF. The chain uses TRBV30 and TRBJ1-5; D gene uncertain. With 0 bases removed from V and 5 bases from J, the gap between germline ends came to 11 bases. From germline, CDR1 is GTSNPN and CDR2 SVGIG (reference sequence). This CDR3 comprises 14 residues. The variable domain in full, completed from reference TRBV30 and TRBJ1-5, reads SQTIHQWPATLVQPVGSPLSLECTVEGTSNPNLYWYRQAAGRGLQLLFYSVGIGQISSEVPQNLSASRPQDRQFILSSKKLLLSDSGFYLCAWSVREADQPQHFGDGTRLSIL.

This chain connects TRBV2 to TRBJ2-1, with TRBD1 identical over 8 bases. This CDR3 is 14 amino acids long. CDR1 is SNHLY, CDR2 FYNNEI, per germline. J gave up 1 base and V 8 bases, and 4 bases lay outside the gene matches. CDR3 loop: CASGGQVSYNEQFF. The CDR3 DNA is TGTGCCAGCGGGGGACAGGTATCCTACAATGAGCAGTTCTTC.

This chain links TRBV15 with TRBJ1-2, with a weak D call TRBD1 (5 bases). The V end was cut by 0 bases, the J end by 8 bases, with 13 bases between. Germline CDR1 and CDR2: LNHNV and YYDKDF (reference sequence). CDR3 length: 14 amino acids. This chain's CDR3 is CATSREDRQWGYTF. DNA for the CDR3: TGTGCCACCAGCAGAGAGGATAGACAGTGGGGCTACACCTTC.

The chain recombines TRBV6-6 with TRBJ2-5, with D maybe TRBD1 (7 bases). Germline assignment: CDR1 MNHNY and CDR2 SVGAGI (reference sequence). The CDR3 has 13 residues. The germline V and J ends were trimmed by 5 bases and 5 bases, with 12 bases remaining between them. The CDR3 DNA follows: TGTGCCAGCAGTCAGACAGGGAGGGAGACCCAGTACTTC. Translated, it gives CASSQTGRETQYF.

V is TRBV5-1 and J is TRBJ2-1; 9 positions match TRBD1. V was clipped by 2 bases and J by 4 bases; unmatched bases: 4. The CDR3 length is 15 residues. In germline, CDR1 is SGHRS, CDR2 YFSETQ. CDR3 DNA sequence: TGCGCCAGCAGCTTCCCGGGACAGGGTTACAATGAGCAGTTCTTC. It is translated as CASSFPGQGYNEQFF.

The chain couples TRBV28 to TRBJ2-7; 13 bases fit TRBD2. Trimming removed 5 bases from V and 6 bases from J; junction bases left unmatched: 7. The CDR3 covers 15 residues. Germline CDR1 reads MDHEN; CDR2 reads SYDVKM. CDR3 region: CASSPLAGGPLEQYF. The CDR3, as DNA: TGTGCCAGCAGTCCACTAGCGGGGGGGCCTCTCGAGCAGTACTTC.

V gene TRBV10-3 combines with J gene TRBJ1-1; no definite D call. Between the trimmed V and J ends, which lost 0 bases and 10 bases, there was a span of 15 bases. CDR3 length: 14 amino acids. Germline V gene sequence: CDR1 ENHRY, CDR2 SYGVKD. CDR3 DNA sequence: TGTGCCATCAGTGAGTCCATCGCCTACAGCGGAGCTTTCTTT. Translating it yields CAISESIAYSGAFF.

As to this clone: Other DNA sequences within the sample encode an identical CDR3. The CDR3 DNA sequence: TGCGCCAGCAGCCAAGATGCTGGCGGCCAGTATAATTCACCCCTCCACTTT. It codes for CASSQDAGGQYNSPLHF. The V call is TRBV4-3, the J call TRBJ1-6; D gene unclear. Germline assignment: CDR1 LGHNA and CDR2 YSLEER. V lost 0 bases to trimming and J lost 4 bases, with 13 bases between them. The CDR3 consists of 17 residues.

The gene calls are TRBV7-2 and TRBJ2-7, with unresolved D. This CDR3 region has 15 residues. Looked up from germline, CDR1 is SGHTA and CDR2 is FQGNSA. The V gene lost 1 base and the J gene lost 3 bases, with 13 bases spanning the gap. DNA of the CDR3: TGTGCCAGCAGCTTAGAACCAGGTCCCGACTACGAGCAGTACTTC. Translation: CASSLEPGPDYEQYF. Complete variable domain (other parts from reference TRBV7-2 and TRBJ2-7): GAGVSQSPSNKVTEKGKDVELRCDPISGHTALYWYRQSLGQGLEFLIYFQGNSAPDKSGLPSDRFSAERTGGSVSTLTIQRTQQEDSAVYLCASSLEPGPDYEQYFGPGTRLTVT.

This clone came up once. This chain connects TRBV19 to TRBJ1-2; 7 bases line up with TRBD1. CDR3 size: 15 residues. Unmatched junction bases numbered 4, after V lost 3 bases and J lost 0 bases. Germline V lookup: CDR1 LNHDA, CDR2 SQIVND (reference sequence). This CDR3 is CASSIGTETNYGYTF. CDR3 coding DNA: TGTGCCAGTAGTATCGGGACAGAGACTAACTATGGCTACACCTTC.

CDR3 protein: CAWSPPRGGVTGEQYF. CDR3 in DNA: TGTGCCTGGAGTCCCCCCCGGGGTGGGGTAACTGGTGAGCAGTACTTC. V is TRBV30 and J is TRBJ2-7; weak D call: TRBD2 (5 bases). The CDR3 runs 16 residues. Per the germline V gene, CDR1 is GTSNPN and CDR2 is SVGIG (reference sequence). V gave up 2 bases and J gave up 7 bases, with 24 bases separating them.

This clone was seen a handful of times. J is TRBJ2-3 and V is TRBV18; TRBD2 matches at 8 bases. CDR3 length equals 15 residues. With 4 bases clipped from V and 5 bases from J, the junction kept 8 bases outside the gene matches. Germline CDR1 is KGHSH and CDR2 is LQKENI. The CDR3 region has the DNA TGTGCCAGCTCACGGGACGGGGGGGCCGGAGATACGCAGTATTTT. This encodes CASSRDGGAGDTQYF.

The chain couples TRBV7-2 to TRBJ1-5; the D gene is possibly TRBD1 (5 bases). The CDR3 is 13 residues long. Germline V gives CDR1 SGHTA, CDR2 FQGNSA. Trimming pared 4 bases from V and 10 bases from J, leaving 14 bases between. CDR3 nucleotides: TGTGCCAGCAGCTCACAGTGGGGGGGACCCCAGCATTTT. It translates to CASSSQWGGPQHF.

The rearrangement links TRBV6-5 to TRBJ2-1, with D perhaps TRBD2 (6 bases). V was trimmed by 0 bases and J by 6 bases, leaving 15 bases between them. The CDR3 loop spans 16 amino acids. Germline loops: CDR1 MNHEY, CDR2 SVGAGI. The CDR3 region has the DNA TGTGCCAGCAGTTACTCCGGGACGCGGGGAGTCAATGAGCAGTTCTTC. It encodes CASSYSGTRGVNEQFF.

Note on this clone: Mismatch with germline at one junction end may stem from a read error. The CDR3 DNA sequence: TGTGCCAGCAGCTTCCGCTTGTTGACTTCTAGCGGACTAAACTTC. It codes for CASSFRLLTSSGLNF. This chain links TRBV7-8 with TRBJ2-7; TRBD2 aligns across 7 bases. This CDR3 region has 15 residues. Germline assignment: CDR1 SGHVS and CDR2 FQNEAQ.

This chain joins TRBV5-1 and TRBJ2-3; TRBD1 matches at 7 bases. Trimming took 1 base from V and 5 from J; bases not matched to a gene: 7. Germline V lookup: CDR1 SGHRS, CDR2 YFSETQ. The CDR3 has 15 residues. The CDR3 sequence: CASSLWSGGRDTQYF. As DNA, the CDR3 is TGCGCCAGCAGCTTGTGGTCAGGGGGAAGAGATACGCAGTATTTT.

This rearrangement joins TRBV9 to TRBJ2-7; 9 bases are shared with TRBD1. CDR1 and CDR2 from the germline V gene are SGDLS and YYNGEE. J was trimmed by 3 bases and V by 3 bases; bases with no gene match: 7. The CDR3 sequence is 15 residues long. In nucleotides, the CDR3 is TGTGCCAGCAGCGGCTATTGGGGACAGGGCTACGAGCAGTACTTC. It encodes CASSGYWGQGYEQYF.